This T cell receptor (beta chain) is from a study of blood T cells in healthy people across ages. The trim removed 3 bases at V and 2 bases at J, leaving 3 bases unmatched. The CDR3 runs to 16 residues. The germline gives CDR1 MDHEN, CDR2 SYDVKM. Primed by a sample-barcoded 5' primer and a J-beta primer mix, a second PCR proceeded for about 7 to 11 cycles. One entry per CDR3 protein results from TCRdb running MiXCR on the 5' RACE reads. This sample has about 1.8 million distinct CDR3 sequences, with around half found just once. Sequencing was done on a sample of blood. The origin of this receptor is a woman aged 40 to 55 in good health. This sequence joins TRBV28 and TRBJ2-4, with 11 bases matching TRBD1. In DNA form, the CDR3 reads TGTGCCAGCAGTTTTTGGACAGGGGGCACCAAAAACATTCAGTACTTC. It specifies CASSFWTGGTKNIQYF.